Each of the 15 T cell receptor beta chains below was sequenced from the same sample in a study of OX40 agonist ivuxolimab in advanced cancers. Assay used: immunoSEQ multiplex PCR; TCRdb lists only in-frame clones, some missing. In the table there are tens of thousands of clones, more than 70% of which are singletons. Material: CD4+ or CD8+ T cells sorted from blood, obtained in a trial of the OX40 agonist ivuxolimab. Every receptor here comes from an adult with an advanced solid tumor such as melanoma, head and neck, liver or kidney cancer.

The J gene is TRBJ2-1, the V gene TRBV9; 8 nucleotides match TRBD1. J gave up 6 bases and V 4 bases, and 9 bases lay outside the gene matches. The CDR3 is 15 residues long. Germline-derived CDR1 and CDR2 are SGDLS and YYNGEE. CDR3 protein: CASSPGQGGGNEQFF. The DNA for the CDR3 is TGTGCCAGCAGCCCCGGACAGGGTGGGGGCAATGAGCAGTTCTTC.

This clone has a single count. CDR3 in DNA: TGCAGCGCCCACAGGGGAAGCACTGAAGCTTTCTTT. Translating it yields CSAHRGSTEAFF. This chain uses TRBV29-1 with TRBJ1-1; 7 bases line up with TRBD1. Germline CDR1 reads SQVTM; CDR2 reads ANQGSEA. The CDR3 covers 12 residues. With 7 bases clipped from V and 4 bases from J, the junction kept 6 bases outside the gene matches. Full variable domain (missing parts from reference TRBV29-1 and TRBJ1-1): SAVISQKPSRDICQRGTSLTIQCQVDSQVTMMFWYRQQPGQSLTLIATANQGSEATYESGFVIDKFPISRPNLTFSTLTVSNMSPEDSSIYLCSAHRGSTEAFFGQGTRLTVV.

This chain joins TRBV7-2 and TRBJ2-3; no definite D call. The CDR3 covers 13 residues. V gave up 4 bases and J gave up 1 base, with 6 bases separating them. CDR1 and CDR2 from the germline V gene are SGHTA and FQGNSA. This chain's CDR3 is CASSSPGTDTQYF. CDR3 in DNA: TGTGCCAGCAGCTCCCCGGGCACAGATACGCAGTATTTT.

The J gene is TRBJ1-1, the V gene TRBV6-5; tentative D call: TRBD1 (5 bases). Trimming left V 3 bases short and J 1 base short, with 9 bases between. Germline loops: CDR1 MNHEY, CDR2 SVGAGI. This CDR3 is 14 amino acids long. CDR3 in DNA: TGTGCCAGCAGTTATCCAGGGCGGAACACTGAAGCTTTCTTT. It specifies CASSYPGRNTEAFF.

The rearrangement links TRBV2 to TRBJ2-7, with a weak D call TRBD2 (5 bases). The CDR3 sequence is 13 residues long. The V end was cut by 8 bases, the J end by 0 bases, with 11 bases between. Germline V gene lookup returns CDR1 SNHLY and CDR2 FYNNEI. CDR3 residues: CASEADYSYEQYF. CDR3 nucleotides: TGTGCCAGCGAGGCAGACTACTCCTACGAGCAGTACTTC.

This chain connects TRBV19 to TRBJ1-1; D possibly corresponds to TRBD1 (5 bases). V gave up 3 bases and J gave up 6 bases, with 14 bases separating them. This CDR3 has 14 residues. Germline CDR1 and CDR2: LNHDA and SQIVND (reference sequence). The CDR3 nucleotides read TGTGCCAGTAGTATGACGACAGCTCAAGCTGAAGCTTTCTTT. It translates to CASSMTTAQAEAFF.

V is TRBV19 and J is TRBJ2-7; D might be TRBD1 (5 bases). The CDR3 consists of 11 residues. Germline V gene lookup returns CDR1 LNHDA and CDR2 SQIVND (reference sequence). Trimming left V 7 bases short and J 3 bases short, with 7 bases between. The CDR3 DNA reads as TGTGCCAGTACCACAGGCTACGAGCAGTACTTC. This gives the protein CASTTGYEQYF.

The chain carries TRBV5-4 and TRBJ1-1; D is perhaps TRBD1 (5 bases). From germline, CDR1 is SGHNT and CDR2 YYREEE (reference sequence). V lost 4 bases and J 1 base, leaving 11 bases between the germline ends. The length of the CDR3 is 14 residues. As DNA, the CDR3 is TGTGCCAGCAGCCTGTCCGACAGGAACACTGAAGCTTTCTTT. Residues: CASSLSDRNTEAFF.

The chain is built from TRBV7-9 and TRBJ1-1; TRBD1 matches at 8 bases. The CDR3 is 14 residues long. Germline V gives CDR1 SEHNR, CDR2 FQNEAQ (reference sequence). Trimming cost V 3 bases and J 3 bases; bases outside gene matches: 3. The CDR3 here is CASSFAGGDTEAFF. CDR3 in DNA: TGTGCCAGCAGCTTCGCAGGGGGCGACACTGAAGCTTTCTTT.

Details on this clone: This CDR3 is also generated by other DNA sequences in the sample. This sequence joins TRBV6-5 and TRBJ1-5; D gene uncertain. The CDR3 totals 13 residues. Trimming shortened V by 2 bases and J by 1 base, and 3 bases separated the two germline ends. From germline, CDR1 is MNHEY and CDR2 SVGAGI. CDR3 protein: CASSYGSNQPQHF. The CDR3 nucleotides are TGTGCCAGCAGTTACGGAAGCAATCAGCCCCAGCATTTT.

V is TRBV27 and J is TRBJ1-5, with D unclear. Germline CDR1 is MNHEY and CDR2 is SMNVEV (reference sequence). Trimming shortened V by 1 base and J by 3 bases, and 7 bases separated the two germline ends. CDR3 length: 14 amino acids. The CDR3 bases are TGTGCCAGCAGTTTATTAGGGTCCAATCAGCCCCAGCATTTT. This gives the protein CASSLLGSNQPQHF.

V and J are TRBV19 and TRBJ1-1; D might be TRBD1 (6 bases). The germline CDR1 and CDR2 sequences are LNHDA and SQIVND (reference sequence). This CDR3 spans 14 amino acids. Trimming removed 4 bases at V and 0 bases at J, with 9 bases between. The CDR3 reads CASSTRTVNTEAFF. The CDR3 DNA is TGTGCCAGTAGTACACGGACAGTGAACACTGAAGCTTTCTTT.

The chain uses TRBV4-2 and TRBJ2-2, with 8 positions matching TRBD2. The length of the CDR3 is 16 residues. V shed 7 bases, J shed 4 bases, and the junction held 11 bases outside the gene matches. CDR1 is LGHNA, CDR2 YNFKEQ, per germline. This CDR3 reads CASNHPDRGGTGELFF. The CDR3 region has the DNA TGTGCCAGCAACCACCCCGACCGGGGGGGCACCGGGGAGCTGTTTTTT.

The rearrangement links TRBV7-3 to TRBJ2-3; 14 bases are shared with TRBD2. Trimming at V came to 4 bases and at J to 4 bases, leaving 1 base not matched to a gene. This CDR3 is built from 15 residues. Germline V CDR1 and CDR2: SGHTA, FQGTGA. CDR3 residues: CASSSTSGRADTQYF. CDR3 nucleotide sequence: TGTGCCAGCAGCTCGACTAGCGGGAGGGCAGATACGCAGTATTTT. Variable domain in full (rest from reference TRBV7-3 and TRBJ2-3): GAGVSQTPSNKVTEKGKYVELRCDPISGHTALYWYRQSLGQGPEFLIYFQGTGAADDSGLPNDRFFAVRPEGSVSTLKIQRTERGDSAVYLCASSSTSGRADTQYFGPGTRLTVL.

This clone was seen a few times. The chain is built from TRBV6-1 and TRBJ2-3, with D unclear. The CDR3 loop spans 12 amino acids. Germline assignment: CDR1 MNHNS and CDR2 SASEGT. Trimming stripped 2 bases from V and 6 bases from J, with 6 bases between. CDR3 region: CASSEYGDTQYF. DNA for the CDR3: TGTGCCAGCAGTGAATATGGCGATACGCAGTATTTT.